This T cell receptor beta chain stems from a study of regulatory T cells in long-lasting Graves disease. The CDR3 runs 14 residues. Looked up from germline, CDR1 is LNHNV and CDR2 is YYDKDF (reference sequence). The V end was cut by 7 bases, the J end by 1 base, with 13 bases between. Time point specified: persistent/refractory GD, antithyroid drugs over 5 years with positive TRAb. Scientists built the TCR library using RNA that was extracted from PBMCs. This clonotype was detected ten times or more. To make TCR beta libraries, researchers used iRepertoire HTBI primers and Arm-PCR of CDR3 regions. TCRdb re-called the multiplex PCR reads with MiXCR, one entry per CDR3 protein. The sample yields a few hundred thousand distinct CDR3 sequences, less than 25% seen once.

This TCR was sampled from a female donor with Graves disease. The starting material was peripheral blood mononuclear cells (PBMCs), obtained when the disease was refractory, from a patient treated with antithyroid drugs. This chain connects TRBV15 to TRBJ1-2; maybe TRBD1 (5 bases). CDR3 bases: TGTGCCACCACCGCGACAGACAGTAACTATGGCTACACCTTC. It encodes CATTATDSNYGYTF.